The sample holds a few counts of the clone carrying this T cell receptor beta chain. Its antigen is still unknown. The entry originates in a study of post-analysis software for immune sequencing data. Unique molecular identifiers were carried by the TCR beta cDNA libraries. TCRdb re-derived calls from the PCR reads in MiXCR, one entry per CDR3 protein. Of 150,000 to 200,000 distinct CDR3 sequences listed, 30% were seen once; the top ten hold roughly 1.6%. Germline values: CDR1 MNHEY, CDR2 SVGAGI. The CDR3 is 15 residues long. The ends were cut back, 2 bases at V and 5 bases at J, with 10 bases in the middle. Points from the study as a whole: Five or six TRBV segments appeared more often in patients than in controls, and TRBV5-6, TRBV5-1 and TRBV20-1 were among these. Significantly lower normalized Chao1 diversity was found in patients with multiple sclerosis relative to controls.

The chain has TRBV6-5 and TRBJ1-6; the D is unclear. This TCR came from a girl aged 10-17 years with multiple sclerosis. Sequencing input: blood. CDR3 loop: CASSYKGLDNSPLHF. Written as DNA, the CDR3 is TGTGCCAGCAGTTACAAGGGATTGGATAATTCACCCCTCCACTTT.